This T cell receptor (beta chain) was obtained from a study of T cells in Graves' hyperthyroidism and ophthalmopathy (dated by TCRdb to the late 2010s). Broadly, across the study: Peripheral blood samples were taken at the time of initial diagnosis, prior to any treatment. For training and testing, the roughly 97 patients in the discovery cohort were randomly divided in a 7:3 ratio. The study also compared thyroid tissue and blood T-cell repertoires from more than 5 Graves' hyperthyroidism patients. An independent validation cohort of under 20 hyperthyroidism patients and 17 patients who later progressed to ophthalmopathy tested prospective prediction of ophthalmopathy. Following sampling, methimazole starting at 30 mg daily was given to hyperthyroidism patients, and high-dose intravenous methylprednisolone was given to ophthalmopathy patients. The paper reports TCR Vbeta CDR3 sequencing of some 140 peripheral blood samples: under 45 ophthalmopathy, about 75 hyperthyroidism and roughly 17 progressor patients. TCR V-J signatures able to tell the groups apart were searched for in a discovery cohort of 90 to 100 patients, of whom 43 had Graves' ophthalmopathy and about 55 had stable Graves' hyperthyroidism.

Graves' hyperthyroidism was defined as stable when no progression to ophthalmopathy occurred over 18 months of follow-up. Hyperthyroidism patients were newly diagnosed, had a disease duration of under 2 months, and were aged 18 to 65 years. Exclusion was applied to patients with uncontrolled infections, other autoimmune diseases, pregnancy or lactation. Diagnoses were based on clinical symptoms, serum thyroxine and TRAb, thyroid ultrasound and orbital computed tomography. Ficoll-Paque density gradient centrifugation was used to isolate PBMCs from 10 ml of fresh peripheral blood. Trizol reagent was used to extract total RNA, and RNA quality was then checked on an Agilent 2100 Bioanalyzer. The TCR beta CDR3 regions were amplified from the RNA transcripts. A first-round RT-PCR of the TCR CDR3 used the HTBI primer set with the Qiagen OneStep RT-PCR kit. A second multiplex PCR round built the libraries, followed by size selection and purification. Paired-end sequencing of the libraries was performed with 100 bp reads on an Illumina HiSeq2000. In the source study's methods: Raw data were processed with SOAPnuke, discarding reads with adapters, uncalled bases, mean Phred below 15, or no exact constant-primer or identifier match. High-quality paired reads were merged using COPE v1.2.5, and each unique nucleotide sequence was defined as a clonotype. MiTCR v1.1 was used to align the clonotypes against IMGT TRBV, TRBD and TRBJ reference segments. Analysis was restricted to V-J combinations with a frequency above 0.0001, which covered 99% to 99.2% of repertoires. A TCS score was defined as the ratio of F50 (clonal expansion) to E x V (chaos), with BLOSUM62-based TCRdist applied between CDR3 peptides within each V-J. Welch's t-statistics and random forest reduced roughly 500 V-J features to 10 to 15, which were used in a naive Bayes classifier (R e1071). TCRdb trimmed public reads at Q25 via fastp, called clones via MiXCR and kept in-frame beta chains. Each record represents a unique CDR3 protein, reported with the most common genes and DNA among its rows. What appears here as the V and J calls and clone size reflects TCRdb's work, not the paper's. Present in this sample are more than 500,000 distinct CDR3 sequences, 12% to 15% of which were seen just once. The biggest ten clones account for around 14% of the sample.

To note about this clonotype: Its antigen specificity is not known. Per-base quality was not reported, and no clone a single base away is much larger than it.

The paper as a whole reports these results and caveats: During validation, the model predicted progression to ophthalmopathy a median of around six months ahead of onset, with almost 71% sensitivity and around 73% specificity. Most expanded thyroid clonotypes (frequency above 0.001) were also detected in blood, a finding suggesting that blood repertoires may reflect thyroid immune responses. A model built on a 13 V-J signature distinguished ophthalmopathy from stable hyperthyroidism, reaching 85% to 90% sensitivity and under 84% specificity in cross-validation and 80%/75% in testing. No statistical method was used to fix the sample size in advance, and group allocation was not hidden from the investigators.

CDR1 and CDR2, per the germline V gene, are SGDLS and YYNGEE. V loses 0 bases, J loses 7 bases, and the germline ends lie 13 bases apart. Inclusive of the bounding cysteine and phenylalanine, the CDR3 is 15 residues long. Only CDR3 DNA is held: 45 bases, read in frame from base 1. Material for sequencing was blood. The clonotype comes from a woman aged 40 to 50 with Graves' hyperthyroidism. The V gene is TRBV9 and the J gene is TRBJ2-2; the D gene is unclear. Here the CDR3 is given as CASSVGSRSGGELFF. The DNA reads as follows: TGTGCCAGCAGCGTAGGTTCCCGGTCGGGCGGGGAGCTGTTTTTT. The full variable domain, with segments outside the CDR3 supplied by the reference TRBV9 and TRBJ2-2 proteins, appears as DSGVTQTPKHLITATGQRVTLRCSPRSGDLSVYWYQQSLDQGLQFLIQYYNGEERAKGNILERFSAQQFPDLHSELNLSSLELGDSALYFCASSVGSRSGGELFFGEGSRLTVL.